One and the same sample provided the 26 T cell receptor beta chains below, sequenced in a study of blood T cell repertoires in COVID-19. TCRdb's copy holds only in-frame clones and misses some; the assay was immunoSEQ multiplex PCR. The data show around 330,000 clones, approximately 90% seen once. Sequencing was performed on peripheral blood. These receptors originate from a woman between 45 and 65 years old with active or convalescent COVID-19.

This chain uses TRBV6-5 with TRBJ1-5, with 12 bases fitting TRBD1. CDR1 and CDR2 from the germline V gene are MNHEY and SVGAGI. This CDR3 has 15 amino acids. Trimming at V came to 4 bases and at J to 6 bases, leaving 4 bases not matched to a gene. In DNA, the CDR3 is TGTGCCAGCAGTTCAGGGACAGGGGGCTTTCAGCCCCAGCATTTT. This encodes CASSSGTGGFQPQHF.

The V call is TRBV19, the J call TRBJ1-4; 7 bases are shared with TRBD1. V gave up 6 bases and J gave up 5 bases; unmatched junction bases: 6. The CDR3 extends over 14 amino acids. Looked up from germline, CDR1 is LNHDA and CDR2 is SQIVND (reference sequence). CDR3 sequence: CASRPGQNNEKLFF. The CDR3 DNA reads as TGTGCCAGTAGACCGGGACAGAACAATGAAAAACTGTTTTTT.

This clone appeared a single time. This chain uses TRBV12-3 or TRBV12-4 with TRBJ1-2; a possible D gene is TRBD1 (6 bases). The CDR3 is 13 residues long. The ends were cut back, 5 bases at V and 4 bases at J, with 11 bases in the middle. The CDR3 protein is CASSPGQSYGYTF. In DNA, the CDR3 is TGTGCCAGCAGTCCCGGACAGAGCTATGGCTACACCTTC.

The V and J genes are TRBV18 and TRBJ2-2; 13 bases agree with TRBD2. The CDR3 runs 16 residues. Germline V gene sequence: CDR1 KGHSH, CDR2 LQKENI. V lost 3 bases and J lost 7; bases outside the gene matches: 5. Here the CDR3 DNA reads TGTGCCAGCTCACCCCCTGGACTAGCGGGAGTCGGGGAGCTGTTTTTT. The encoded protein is CASSPPGLAGVGELFF.

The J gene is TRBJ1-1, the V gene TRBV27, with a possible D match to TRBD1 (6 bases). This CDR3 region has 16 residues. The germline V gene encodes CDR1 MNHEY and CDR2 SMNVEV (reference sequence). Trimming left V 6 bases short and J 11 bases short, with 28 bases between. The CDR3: CASRGSGRDGGFGAFF. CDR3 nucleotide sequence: TGTGCCAGCAGGGGGTCGGGGAGAGATGGGGGCTTTGGGGCTTTCTTT.

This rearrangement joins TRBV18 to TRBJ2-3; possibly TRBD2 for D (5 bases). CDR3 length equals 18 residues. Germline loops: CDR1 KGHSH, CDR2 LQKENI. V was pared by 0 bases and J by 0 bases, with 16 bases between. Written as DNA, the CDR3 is TGTGCCAGCTCACCACCGACGGGAACCCAGTCTAGCACAGATACGCAGTATTTT. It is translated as CASSPPTGTQSSTDTQYF.

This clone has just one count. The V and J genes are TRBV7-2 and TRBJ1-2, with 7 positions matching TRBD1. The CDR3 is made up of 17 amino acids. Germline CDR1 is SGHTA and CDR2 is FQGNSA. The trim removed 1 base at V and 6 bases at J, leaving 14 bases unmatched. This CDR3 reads CASSLEGQVAVIHGYTF. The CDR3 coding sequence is TGTGCCAGCAGCTTAGAAGGACAGGTCGCAGTGATTCATGGCTACACCTTC.

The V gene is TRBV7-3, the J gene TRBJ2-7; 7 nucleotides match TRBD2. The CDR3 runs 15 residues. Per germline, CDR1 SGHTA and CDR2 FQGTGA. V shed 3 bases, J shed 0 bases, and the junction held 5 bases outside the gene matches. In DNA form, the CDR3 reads TGTGCCAGCAGCTTGGACGGCGGGAGCTCCTACGAGCAGTACTTC. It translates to CASSLDGGSSYEQYF.

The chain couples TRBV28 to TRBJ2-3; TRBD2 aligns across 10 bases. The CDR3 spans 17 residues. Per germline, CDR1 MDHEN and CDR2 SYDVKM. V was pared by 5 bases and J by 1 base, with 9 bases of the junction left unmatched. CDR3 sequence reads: CASSQRTSGRGTDTQYF. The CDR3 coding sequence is TGTGCCAGCAGTCAACGGACTAGCGGTCGGGGCACAGATACGCAGTATTTT.

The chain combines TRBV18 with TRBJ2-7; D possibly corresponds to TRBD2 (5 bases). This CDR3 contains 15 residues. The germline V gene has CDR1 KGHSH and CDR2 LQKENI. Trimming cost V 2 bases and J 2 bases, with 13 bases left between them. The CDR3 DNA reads TGTGCCAGCTCACCAGGGAGAACGACCCCCTACGAGCAGTACTTC. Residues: CASSPGRTTPYEQYF.

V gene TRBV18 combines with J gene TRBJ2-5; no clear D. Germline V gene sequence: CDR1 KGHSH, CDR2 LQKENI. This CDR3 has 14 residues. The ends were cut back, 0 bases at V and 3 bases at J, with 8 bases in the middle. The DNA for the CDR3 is TGTGCCAGCTCACCACCTACTTTAAAAGAGACCCAGTACTTC. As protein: CASSPPTLKETQYF. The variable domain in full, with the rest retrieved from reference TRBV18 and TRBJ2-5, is NAGVMQNPRHLVRRRGQEARLRCSPMKGHSHVYWYRQLPEEGLKFMVYLQKENIIDESGMPKERFSAEFPKEGPSILRIQQVVRGDSAAYFCASSPPTLKETQYFGPGTRLLVL.

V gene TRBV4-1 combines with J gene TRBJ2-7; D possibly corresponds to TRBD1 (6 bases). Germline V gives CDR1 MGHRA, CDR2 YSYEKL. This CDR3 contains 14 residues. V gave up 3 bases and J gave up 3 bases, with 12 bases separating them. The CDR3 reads CASSHRTGNYEQYF. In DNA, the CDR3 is TGCGCCAGCAGCCACCGAACAGGGAACTACGAGCAGTACTTC.

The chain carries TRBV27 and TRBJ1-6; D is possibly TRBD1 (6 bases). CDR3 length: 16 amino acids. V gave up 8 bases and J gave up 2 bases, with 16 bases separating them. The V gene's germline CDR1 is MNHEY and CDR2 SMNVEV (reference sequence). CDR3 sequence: CASSRTVETYNSPLHF. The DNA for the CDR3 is TGTGCCAGCTCGAGGACAGTTGAAACCTATAATTCACCCCTCCACTTT.

The CDR3 bases are TGTGCCACCATTCTGGCGGGGAGGCCCGTAGGTCCTTATAATTCACCCCTCCACTTT. As protein: CATILAGRPVGPYNSPLHF. V is TRBV5-4 and J is TRBJ1-6; D remains ambiguous. Trimming stripped 9 bases from V and 4 bases from J, with 29 bases between. This CDR3 region has 19 residues. The germline gives CDR1 SGHNT, CDR2 YYREEE (reference sequence).

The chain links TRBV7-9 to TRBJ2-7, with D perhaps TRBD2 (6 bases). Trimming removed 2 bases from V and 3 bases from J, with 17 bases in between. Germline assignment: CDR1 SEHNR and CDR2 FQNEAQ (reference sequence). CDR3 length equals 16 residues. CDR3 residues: CASSLIPGTVLYEQYF. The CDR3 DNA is TGTGCCAGCAGCTTAATCCCCGGGACTGTCCTCTACGAGCAGTACTTC.

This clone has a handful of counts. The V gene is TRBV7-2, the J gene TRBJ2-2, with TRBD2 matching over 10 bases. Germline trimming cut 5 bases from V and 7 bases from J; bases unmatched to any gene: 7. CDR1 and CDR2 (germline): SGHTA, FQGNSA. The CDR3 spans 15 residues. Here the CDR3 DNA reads TGTGCCAGCAGCCAGCGGGGGGGCCGTTTCGGGGAGCTGTTTTTT. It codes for CASSQRGGRFGELFF. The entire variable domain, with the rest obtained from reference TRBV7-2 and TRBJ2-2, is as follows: GAGVSQSPSNKVTEKGKDVELRCDPISGHTALYWYRQSLGQGLEFLIYFQGNSAPDKSGLPSDRFSAERTGGSVSTLTIQRTQQEDSAVYLCASSQRGGRFGELFFGEGSRLTVL.

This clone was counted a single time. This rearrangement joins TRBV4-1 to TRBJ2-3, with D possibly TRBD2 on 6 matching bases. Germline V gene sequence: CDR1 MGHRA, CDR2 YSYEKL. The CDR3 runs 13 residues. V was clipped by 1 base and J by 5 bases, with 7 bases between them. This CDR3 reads CASSQVGGDTQYF. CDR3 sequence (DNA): TGCGCCAGCAGCCAAGTGGGGGGAGATACGCAGTATTTT.

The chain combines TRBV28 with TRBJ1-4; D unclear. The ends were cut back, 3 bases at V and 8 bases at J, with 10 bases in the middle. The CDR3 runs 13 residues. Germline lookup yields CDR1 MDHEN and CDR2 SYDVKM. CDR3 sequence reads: CASSFGVSEKLFF. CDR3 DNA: TGTGCCAGCAGTTTCGGGGTTAGCGAAAAACTGTTTTTT.

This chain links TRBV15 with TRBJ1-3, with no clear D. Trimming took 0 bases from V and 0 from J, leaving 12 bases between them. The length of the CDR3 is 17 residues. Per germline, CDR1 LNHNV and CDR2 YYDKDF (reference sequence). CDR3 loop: CATSRDPLGSSGNTIYF. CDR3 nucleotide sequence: TGTGCCACCAGCAGAGATCCTCTTGGGAGCTCTGGAAACACCATATATTTT.

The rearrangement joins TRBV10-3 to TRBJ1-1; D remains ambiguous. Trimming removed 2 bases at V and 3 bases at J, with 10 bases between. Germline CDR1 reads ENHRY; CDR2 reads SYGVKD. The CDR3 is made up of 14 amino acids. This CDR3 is CAISETRGDTEAFF. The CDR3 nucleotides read TGTGCCATCAGTGAGACCCGGGGTGACACTGAAGCTTTCTTT.

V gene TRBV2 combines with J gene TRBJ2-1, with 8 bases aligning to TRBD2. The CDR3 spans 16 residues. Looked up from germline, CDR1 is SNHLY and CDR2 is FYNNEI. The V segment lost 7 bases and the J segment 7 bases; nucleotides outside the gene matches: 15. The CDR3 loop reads CASTSQSGRVENEQFF. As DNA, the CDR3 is TGTGCCAGCACCTCTCAAAGCGGGAGAGTAGAAAATGAGCAGTTCTTC.

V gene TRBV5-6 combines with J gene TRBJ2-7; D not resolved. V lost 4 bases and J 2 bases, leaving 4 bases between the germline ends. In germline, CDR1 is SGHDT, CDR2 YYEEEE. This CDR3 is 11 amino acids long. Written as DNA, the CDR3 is TGTGCCAGCAGCCGTACCTACGAGCAGTACTTC. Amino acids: CASSRTYEQYF.

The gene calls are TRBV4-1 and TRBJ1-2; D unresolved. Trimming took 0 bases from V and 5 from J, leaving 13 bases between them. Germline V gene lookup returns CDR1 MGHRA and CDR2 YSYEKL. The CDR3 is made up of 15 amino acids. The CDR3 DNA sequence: TGCGCCAGCAGCCAAGATGTAGTTCGGGTTTATGGCTACACCTTC. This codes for CASSQDVVRVYGYTF.

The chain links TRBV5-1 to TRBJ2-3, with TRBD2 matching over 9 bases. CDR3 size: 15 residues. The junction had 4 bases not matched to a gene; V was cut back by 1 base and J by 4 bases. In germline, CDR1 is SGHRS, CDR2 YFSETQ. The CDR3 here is CASSLLREGPDTQYF. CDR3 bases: TGCGCCAGCAGCTTGTTGCGGGAGGGTCCAGATACGCAGTATTTT.

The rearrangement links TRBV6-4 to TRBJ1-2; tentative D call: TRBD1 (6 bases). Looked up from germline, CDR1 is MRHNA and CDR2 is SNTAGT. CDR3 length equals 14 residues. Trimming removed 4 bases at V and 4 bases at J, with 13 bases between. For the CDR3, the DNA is TGTGCCAGCAGTGCTTATTCGACAGGCTATGGCTACACCTTC. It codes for CASSAYSTGYGYTF.

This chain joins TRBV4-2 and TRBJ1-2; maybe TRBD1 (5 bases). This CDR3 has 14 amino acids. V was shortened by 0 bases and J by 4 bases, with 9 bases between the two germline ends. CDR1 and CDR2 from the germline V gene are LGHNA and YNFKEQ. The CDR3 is CASSQDRQSYGYTF. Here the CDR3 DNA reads TGTGCCAGCAGCCAAGATAGACAGAGCTATGGCTACACCTTC.